This T cell receptor (beta chain) was sequenced during a study of CD8+CD57+ T cells in acquired aplastic anemia. Study summary: Sequencing produced an average of about 11 million reads per healthy donor for CD4+ cells.

Genomic DNA, the template, was used for profiling of the TCR beta VDJ and CDR3. MiXCR, run by TCRdb on the reads, gives a single entry per CDR3 protein. This table has some 200,000 distinct CDR3 sequences, approximately 60% appearing once. The germline V gene encodes CDR1 WNHNN and CDR2 SYGVQD (reference sequence). The CDR3 loop spans 13 amino acids. The V segment lost 8 bases and the J segment 6 bases; nucleotides outside the gene matches: 10. The chain is built from TRBV10-1 and TRBJ2-7; 7 nucleotides align to TRBD1. Sequenced sample: sorted CD4+, CD8+, or CD8+CD57+ T cells (not recorded which) from PBMCs. This TCR was sampled from a human donor in good health. The CDR3 nucleotides are TGCGCCAGCTTAGGCAGGGGGACCTGCGAGCAGTACTTC. This encodes CASLGRGTCEQYF.